One sample yielded the 23 T cell receptor beta chains listed below, sequenced in a study of blood T cells in healthy people across ages. Next came a second PCR, run for about 7 to 11 cycles, which used a sample-barcoded 5' primer along with a J-beta primer mix. MiXCR was run by TCRdb on the 5' RACE reads, yielding one entry per CDR3 protein. The table includes 660,000 or so distinct CDR3 sequences, approximately 50% detected once. The sequenced sample consisted of blood. These receptors were obtained from a man between 60 and 75 years old in good health.

This clonotype came up once. This sequence joins TRBV29-1 and TRBJ2-5, with 14 bases fitting TRBD2. CDR1 and CDR2 (germline): SQVTM, ANQGSEA. J lost 11 bases, V lost 4 bases, and 12 bases had no gene match. The CDR3 is 15 residues long. For the CDR3, the DNA is TGCAGCGTTGCACGACTAGCGGGGGGGCTCAATGAGCAGTACTTC. This translates into CSVARLAGGLNEQYF. Full variable domain (outside the CDR3, taken from reference TRBV29-1 and TRBJ2-5): SAVISQKPSRDICQRGTSLTIQCQVDSQVTMMFWYRQQPGQSLTLIATANQGSEATYESGFVIDKFPISRPNLTFSTLTVSNMSPEDSSIYLCSVARLAGGLNEQYFGPGTRLLVL.

V and J are TRBV5-6 and TRBJ2-2; D uncertain. V dropped 1 base and J dropped 3 bases, with 13 bases sitting between them. The CDR3 covers 16 residues. Germline assignment: CDR1 SGHDT and CDR2 YYEEEE. DNA of the CDR3: TGTGCCAGCAGCTTGAGCCGGGTGCCTTACACCGGGGAGCTGTTTTTT. It encodes CASSLSRVPYTGELFF.

The gene calls are TRBV5-1 and TRBJ2-3; 10 nucleotides agree with TRBD2. The CDR3 consists of 16 residues. Looked up from germline, CDR1 is SGHRS and CDR2 is YFSETQ. V lost 4 bases and J lost 6; bases outside the gene matches: 11. CDR3 region: CASSPQAQRGGDTQYF. The DNA for the CDR3 is TGCGCCAGCAGCCCACAGGCCCAGCGGGGGGGTGATACGCAGTATTTT.

This clonotype has a handful of counts. The chain uses TRBV5-5 and TRBJ2-5, with D uncertain. The CDR3 contains 13 residues. The germline V gene encodes CDR1 SGHKS and CDR2 YYEKEE (reference sequence). With 2 bases removed from V and 0 bases from J, the gap between germline ends came to 5 bases. The CDR3 DNA is TGTGCCAGCAGCTTATGGGACCAAGAGACCCAGTACTTC. Its translation is CASSLWDQETQYF.

J is TRBJ2-1 and V is TRBV6-2 or TRBV6-3, with 11 bases matching TRBD2. Germline CDR1 and CDR2: MNHEY and SVGEGT. J gave up 6 bases and V 4 bases, and 14 bases lay outside the gene matches. The CDR3 extends over 18 amino acids. CDR3: CASSFTSGGLGPSNEQFF. The CDR3, as DNA: TGTGCCAGCAGTTTCACTAGCGGGGGCCTGGGGCCTTCCAATGAGCAGTTCTTC.

This sequence joins TRBV5-1 and TRBJ2-1, with a weak D call TRBD1 (6 bases). CDR1 and CDR2 (germline): SGHRS, YFSETQ. Deletions cut 3 bases from V and 7 bases from J, with 14 bases between. The CDR3 extends over 14 amino acids. DNA for the CDR3: TGCGCCAGCAGCTGGGCAGGGGTGTCGAATGAGCAGTTCTTC. It yields the protein CASSWAGVSNEQFF. The full variable domain, rest sourced from reference TRBV5-1 and TRBJ2-1, is KAGVTQTPRYLIKTRGQQVTLSCSPISGHRSVSWYQQTPGQGLQFLFEYFSETQRNKGNFPGRFSGRQFSNSRSEMNVSTLELGDSALYLCASSWAGVSNEQFFGPGTRLTVL.

This clonotype was counted a few times. V usage is TRBV27 and J usage is TRBJ2-6; D unclear. CDR3 length: 17 amino acids. The V gene's germline CDR1 is MNHEY and CDR2 SMNVEV (reference sequence). V was trimmed by 3 bases and J by 0 bases, leaving 12 bases between them. CDR3 nucleotides: TGTGCCAGCAGTTTCACGGGTCGAAGCTCTGGGGCCAACGTCCTGACTTTC. Translating gives CASSFTGRSSGANVLTF. Based on the CDR3 plus reference TRBV27 and TRBJ2-6, the full variable domain is EAQVTQNPRYLITVTGKKLTVTCSQNMNHEYMSWYRQDPGLGLRQIYYSMNVEVTDKGDVPEGYKVSRKEKRNFPLILESPSPNQTSLYFCASSFTGRSSGANVLTFGAGSRLTVL.

The chain links TRBV10-3 to TRBJ1-2; D gene unclear. V was pared by 4 bases and J by 2 bases, with 8 bases between. CDR3 size: 13 residues. Germline V CDR1 and CDR2: ENHRY, SYGVKD. CDR3 nucleotide sequence: TGTGCCATCAGTGGGGCCACCAACTATGGCTACACCTTC. It translates to CAISGATNYGYTF.

This clonotype was counted many times. The chain employs TRBV7-9 and TRBJ2-6; D remains ambiguous. Between the trimmed V and J ends, which lost 3 bases and 0 bases, there was a span of 3 bases. The CDR3 runs 14 residues. The germline V gene encodes CDR1 SEHNR and CDR2 FQNEAQ (reference sequence). CDR3 in amino acids: CASSLVSGANVLTF. CDR3 DNA sequence: TGTGCCAGCAGCTTGGTCTCTGGGGCCAACGTCCTGACTTTC.

This chain links TRBV7-2 with TRBJ2-5; 8 bases align to TRBD1. V shed 1 base and J 12 bases; nucleotides not matched to a gene: 4. Germline V gene data show CDR1 as SGHTA and CDR2 as FQGNSA. The CDR3 is 12 residues long. CDR3 in amino acids: CASSLEDRAEYF. CDR3 nucleotide sequence: TGTGCCAGCAGCTTAGAGGACAGGGCTGAGTACTTC.

This sequence joins TRBV6-5 and TRBJ2-1, with D possibly being TRBD1 or TRBD2 (5 bases each). The V end lost 2 bases, the J end lost 5 bases, and 13 bases lay between the germline ends. Germline V gene lookup returns CDR1 MNHEY and CDR2 SVGAGI. The CDR3 loop spans 15 amino acids. In DNA, the CDR3 is TGTGCCAGCAGTTACGGGGACGGGATGCACAATGAGCAGTTCTTC. It codes for CASSYGDGMHNEQFF.

This clonotype was counted between two and nine times. The chain has TRBV2 and TRBJ2-1; 13 nucleotides match TRBD2. Germline V gene lookup returns CDR1 SNHLY and CDR2 FYNNEI. The CDR3 extends over 14 amino acids. V gave up 7 bases and J gave up 12 bases; unmatched junction bases: 9. CDR3 bases: TGTGCCAGCATCGGGACTAGCGGGGCCAGGGGGCAGTTCTTC. Translated: CASIGTSGARGQFF.

This clonotype was detected only a few times. The rearrangement links TRBV20-1 to TRBJ2-5, with a tentative D call TRBD1 (6 bases). The CDR3 spans 14 residues. In germline, CDR1 is DFQATT, CDR2 SNEGSKA (reference sequence). V lost 5 bases, J lost 7 bases, and 20 bases lay in between. This CDR3 is CSARDTGLVGTQYF. The CDR3 bases are TGCAGTGCTCGGGACACCGGTTTGGTTGGGACCCAGTACTTC.

This clonotype was seen a handful of times. This rearrangement joins TRBV10-3 to TRBJ2-3; D gene ambiguous. The CDR3 sequence is 13 residues long. Looked up from germline, CDR1 is ENHRY and CDR2 is SYGVKD. V lost 10 bases, J lost 2 bases, and 13 bases lay in between. The CDR3 DNA is TGTGCCACCAAAGACGCGACCACAGATACGCAGTATTTT. This codes for CATKDATTDTQYF.

This chain connects TRBV9 to TRBJ1-4; TRBD1 agrees at 7 bases. Germline values: CDR1 SGDLS, CDR2 YYNGEE. The CDR3 totals 15 residues. The trim removed 4 bases at V and 8 bases at J, leaving 11 bases unmatched. DNA of the CDR3: TGTGCCAGCAGCAGACTACAGGGGAGCGGCGAAAAACTGTTTTTT. Translated: CASSRLQGSGEKLFF.

J is TRBJ2-5 and V is TRBV20-1, with D perhaps TRBD1 or TRBD2 (5 bases each). Trimming pared 5 bases from V and 2 bases from J, leaving 21 bases between. This CDR3 region has 16 residues. Germline lookup yields CDR1 DFQATT and CDR2 SNEGSKA (reference sequence). The CDR3 bases are TGCAGTGCTGGCGAGGGGCCACAGTCTATTCAAGAGACCCAGTACTTC. Its protein is CSAGEGPQSIQETQYF.

This clonotype came up a few times. The chain joins TRBV20-1 to TRBJ2-5; either TRBD1 or TRBD2 may supply D (5 bases each). The CDR3 sequence is 11 residues long. CDR1 and CDR2 (germline): DFQATT, SNEGSKA (reference sequence). The V end was cut by 1 base, the J end by 7 bases, with 7 bases between. The CDR3 DNA is TGCAGTGCTAGAGCTGGGGGGACCCAGTACTTC. It translates to CSARAGGTQYF.

This chain joins TRBV27 and TRBJ1-2; D is ambiguous. CDR1 MNHEY and CDR2 SMNVEV come from the germline V gene (reference sequence). The V end was cut by 1 base, the J end by 8 bases, with 11 bases between. The CDR3 runs 13 residues. The CDR3 coding sequence is TGTGCCAGCAGTTTATGGTCGGGGATGGGCTACACCTTC. Protein product: CASSLWSGMGYTF.

The chain is built from TRBV6-1 and TRBJ2-2; D might be TRBD1 or TRBD2, each matching 6 bases. CDR1 and CDR2 from the germline V gene are MNHNS and SASEGT. The CDR3 is made up of 14 amino acids. V lost 11 bases, J lost 4 bases, and 17 bases lay in between. This CDR3 reads CAYRGGGVTGELFF. In nucleotides, the CDR3 is TGTGCCTACCGTGGAGGGGGAGTCACCGGGGAGCTGTTTTTT.

This clonotype was found a few times. This rearrangement joins TRBV21-1 to TRBJ2-7; the table names TRBD1, a call not compared with the DNA. TRBV21-1 is designated a pseudogene. The length of the CDR3 is 16 residues. The CDR3 nucleotides read TGTGCCAGCAGCAATTTTCGGACAGGGAGCTCCTACGAGCAGTACTTC. It encodes CASSNFRTGSSYEQYF.

Comment on this clonotype: The junction shows a germline mismatch at one end, possibly a read error. This rearrangement joins TRBV20-1 to TRBJ2-1, with D possibly being TRBD1 (6 bases). Looked up from germline, CDR1 is DFQATT and CDR2 is SNEGSKA (reference sequence). The CDR3 extends over 14 amino acids. CDR3 in DNA: TGCAGTGCTAGTGACCGACGCCGGGACAATGAGCGGTTCTTC. Translation: CSASDRRRDNERFF.

The chain's CDR3 is CASSSATSFDEQFF. The DNA of the CDR3 is TGTGCCAGCAGCTCCGCGACTAGCTTCGATGAGCAGTTCTTC. The V gene is TRBV7-9, the J gene TRBJ2-1; the match to TRBD2 covers 7 bases. V shed 4 bases, J shed 8 bases, and the junction held 8 bases outside the gene matches. The CDR3 extends over 14 amino acids. CDR1 is SEHNR, CDR2 FQNEAQ, per germline (reference sequence).

The chain has TRBV4-1 and TRBJ2-1, with D tentatively TRBD2 (6 bases). The J call is doubtful: the DNA matches TRBJ2-7 better. The length of the CDR3 is 15 residues. The germline V gene has CDR1 MGHRA and CDR2 YSYEKL. CDR3: CASSQDGGTYNEQYF. The CDR3 nucleotides read TGCGCCAGCAGCCAAGACGGGGGAACCTACAATGAGCAGTACTTC.